Each of the 8 T cell receptor beta chains below was sequenced from the same sample in a study of shared clonotypes between healthy human individuals. The protocol was immunoSEQ multiplex PCR, while the TCRdb copy is restricted to in-frame clones and leaves out a portion. Here the sample spans some 630,000 clones, around 96% being singletons. It was CD45RO-negative cells, positively selected for CCR7, that made up naive CD8 cells, with terminally differentiated effector memory CD45RA+ cells excluded. Sequenced sample: naive CD8+ T cells sorted from blood. These receptors all stem from a woman in her twenties or thirties in good health.

The chain combines TRBV19 with TRBJ1-1, with 7 bases identical to TRBD1. The length of the CDR3 is 15 residues. With 3 bases clipped from V and 5 bases from J, the junction kept 9 bases outside the gene matches. From germline, CDR1 is LNHDA and CDR2 SQIVND (reference sequence). This CDR3 is CASSMNQGGFTEAFF. The CDR3 DNA reads as TGTGCCAGTAGTATGAATCAGGGGGGATTTACTGAAGCTTTCTTT.

The chain links TRBV28 to TRBJ1-1; D gene uncertain. The CDR3 is 15 amino acids. Looked up from germline, CDR1 is MDHEN and CDR2 is SYDVKM. V shed 2 bases and J shed 0 bases, with 10 bases lying between them. The CDR3 DNA follows: TGTGCCAGCAGTTTAATTACGAAGATGAACACTGAAGCTTTCTTT. It codes for CASSLITKMNTEAFF. Together with reference TRBV28 and TRBJ1-1, the CDR3 gives the full variable domain: DVKVTQSSRYLVKRTGEKVFLECVQDMDHENMFWYRQDPGLGLRLIYFSYDVKMKEKGDIPEGYSVSREKKERFSLILESASTNQTSMYLCASSLITKMNTEAFFGQGTRLTVV.

J is TRBJ1-1 and V is TRBV27, with D tentatively TRBD1 (6 bases). Germline CDR1 and CDR2: MNHEY and SMNVEV (reference sequence). CDR3 length: 13 residues. Trimming pared 7 bases from V and 3 bases from J, leaving 12 bases between. CDR3 region: CASKWGPDTEAFF. Written as DNA, the CDR3 is TGTGCCAGCAAATGGGGGCCGGACACTGAAGCTTTCTTT.

This chain joins TRBV13 and TRBJ1-4; D is undetermined. The V end was cut by 4 bases, the J end by 0 bases, with 9 bases between. This CDR3 has 15 amino acids. In germline, CDR1 is PRHDT, CDR2 FYEKMQ (reference sequence). Here the CDR3 DNA reads TGTGCCAGCAGCTCGTTTTCAGCAACTAATGAAAAACTGTTTTTT. The encoded protein is CASSSFSATNEKLFF.

The V call is TRBV25-1, the J call TRBJ2-7; 13 bases agree with TRBD2. The CDR3 consists of 17 residues. After removal of 4 bases from V and 0 bases from J, the junction contained 6 bases not matched to a gene. Germline CDR1 and CDR2: MGHDK and SYGVNS. CDR3 residues: CASSAGTSGIPSYEQYF. The CDR3 DNA reads TGTGCCAGCAGTGCCGGGACTAGCGGGATACCCTCCTACGAGCAGTACTTC.

This clone was recorded only once. This chain links TRBV7-9 with TRBJ2-1; TRBD2 aligns across 11 bases. V lost 3 bases and J lost 6; bases outside the gene matches: 4. This CDR3 has 15 amino acids. Germline CDR1 is SEHNR and CDR2 is FQNEAQ (reference sequence). CDR3 amino acids: CASSFGLAGGNEQFF. For the CDR3, the DNA is TGTGCCAGCAGCTTCGGCCTAGCGGGAGGCAATGAGCAGTTCTTC.

Comments on this clone: The same CDR3 arises from other DNA sequences in this sample as well. This rearrangement joins TRBV6-5 to TRBJ1-1; D is uncertain. Germline V gene data show CDR1 as MNHEY and CDR2 as SVGAGI. CDR3 length equals 12 residues. Trimming shortened V by 5 bases and J by 1 base, and 5 bases separated the two germline ends. The DNA of the CDR3 is TGTGCCAGCAGTCGAGGGAACACTGAAGCTTTCTTT. Translated: CASSRGNTEAFF.

The chain recombines TRBV5-1 with TRBJ2-2; 9 bases line up with TRBD2. Trimming took 3 bases from V and 2 from J; bases not matched to a gene: 11. Germline V gene data show CDR1 as SGHRS and CDR2 as YFSETQ. CDR3 length: 18 amino acids. The CDR3 DNA sequence: TGCGCCAGCAGCTCCCCCTGGAAACTAGCGGGTAACACCGGGGAGCTGTTTTTT. This encodes CASSSPWKLAGNTGELFF.